This is a list of T cell receptor beta chains from one sample in a study of a mutant IDH1 vaccine in newly diagnosed glioma. The repertoire was sequenced with immunoSEQ multiplex PCR; TCRdb's copy has only in-frame clones and lacks some. The sample records about 66,000 clones, 84% being singletons. The antigens of these receptors remain unknown. The starting material was PBMCs, obtained from a glioma patient whose treatment included an IDH1 peptide vaccine. These receptors came from a man aged 30-40 years with glioma. Both conserved end residues are part of each CDR3. A D gene is named only where the DNA matches it firmly. Where a row states a size, it is once, few, many or the class of an expanded clone; other rows omit it.

v_call	j_call	d_call	clone_size	cdr3_nt	cdr3_aa
TRBV6-1	TRBJ1-3	.	.	TGTGCCAGCAGTGAACGGTTTTGGGGGGCCGGAAACACCATATATTTT	CASSERFWGAGNTIYF
TRBV9	TRBJ1-1	.	.	TGTGCCAGCAGCTTTGGACAGAACACTGAAGCTTTCTTT	CASSFGQNTEAFF
TRBV28	TRBJ2-3	TRBD1	.	TGTGCCAGCAGCTTGGACAGGGGAGTCGATACGCAGTATTTT	CASSLDRGVDTQYF
TRBV5-1	TRBJ2-3	TRBD2	.	TGCGCCAGCAGCCCAACTCTAGGGAGGGGCACAGATACGCAGTATTTT	CASSPTLGRGTDTQYF
TRBV7-7	TRBJ2-2	.	.	TGTGCCAGCAGCTCTATAACAGCCGGGGAGCTGTTTTTT	CASSSITAGELFF
TRBV7-9	TRBJ1-5	.	.	TGTGCCAGCAGCTTACAGGAGGCACAGCCCCAGCATTTT	CASSLQEAQPQHF
TRBV30	TRBJ1-5	.	.	TGTGCCTGGAGTGTGGGGAACAATCAGCCCCAGCATTTT	CAWSVGNNQPQHF
TRBV7-9	TRBJ2-3	TRBD1	.	TGTGCCAGCGTCACAGGGGGCGAGGATACGCAGTATTTT	CASVTGGEDTQYF
TRBV28	TRBJ2-5	.	.	TGTGCCAGCAGCGGCGGGGTCCAGCCCCGAGAGACCCAGTACTTC	CASSGGVQPRETQYF
TRBV2	TRBJ1-1	.	.	TGTGCCAGCAGTGTTGGGGTCTTAGACACTGAAGCTTTCTTT	CASSVGVLDTEAFF
TRBV28	TRBJ2-3	.	.	TGTGCCAGCAGTTGGGGAGCAGCGGGTGTTACGCAGTATTTT	CASSWGAAGVTQYF
TRBV9	TRBJ2-5	TRBD1	.	TGTGCCAGCAGCTCCCGGACAGGGGGTGGGGAGACCCAGTACTTC	CASSSRTGGGETQYF
TRBV10-1	TRBJ1-1	.	.	TGCGCCAGCAGTGAGTCGAACACAGGGTGGAAGTACACTGAAGCTTTCTTT	CASSESNTGWKYTEAFF
TRBV10-1	TRBJ1-6	TRBD1	.	TGCGCCAGCAACTCCGGGACAGAAGGCAAGTCACCCCTCCACTTT	CASNSGTEGKSPLHF
TRBV6-4	TRBJ2-1	TRBD2	.	TGTGCCAGCAGTGACTCGGGCAGCGGGGGGCATGGTGGGCAGTTCTTC	CASSDSGSGGHGGQFF
TRBV29-1	TRBJ2-1	.	.	TGCAGCGTTGAAGATCTAGCACGTTTGGCCGATGAGCAGTTCTTC	CSVEDLARLADEQFF
TRBV5-1	TRBJ1-2	.	.	TGCGCCAGCAGCTCATCAGGCACCGTTAACTATGGCTACACCTTC	CASSSSGTVNYGYTF
TRBV28	TRBJ1-2	TRBD1	.	TGTGCCAGCAGAATTCAGGGGGCGGATGGCTACACCTTC	CASRIQGADGYTF
TRBV6-6	TRBJ2-3	.	.	TGTGCCAGCACAAAGGAATTACCCACAGATACGCAGTATTTT	CASTKELPTDTQYF
TRBV13	TRBJ2-7	.	few	TGTGCCAGCAGCAGATCTCAACGGGACTTTTACGAGCAGTACTTC	CASSRSQRDFYEQYF
TRBV30	TRBJ2-7	TRBD1	.	TGTGCCTGGAAAGCCGACAGGGTCTCCGACGAGCAGTACTTC	CAWKADRVSDEQYF